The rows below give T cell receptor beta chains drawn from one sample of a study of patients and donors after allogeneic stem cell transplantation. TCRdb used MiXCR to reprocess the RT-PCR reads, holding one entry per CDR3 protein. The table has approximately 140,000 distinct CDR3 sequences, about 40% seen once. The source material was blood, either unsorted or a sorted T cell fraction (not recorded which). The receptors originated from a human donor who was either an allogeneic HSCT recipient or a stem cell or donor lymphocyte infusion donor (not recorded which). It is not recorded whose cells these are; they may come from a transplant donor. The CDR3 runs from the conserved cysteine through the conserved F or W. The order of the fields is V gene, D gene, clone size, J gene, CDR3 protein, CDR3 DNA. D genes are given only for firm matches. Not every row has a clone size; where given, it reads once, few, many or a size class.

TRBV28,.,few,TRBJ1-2,CASSLQALYGYTF,TGTGCCAGCAGTTTACAGGCCCTCTATGGCTACACCTTC
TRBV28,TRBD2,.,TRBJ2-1,CASSSGGALNEQFF,TGTGCCAGCAGTTCCGGGGGGGCCCTCAATGAGCAGTTCTTC
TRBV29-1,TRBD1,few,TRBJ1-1,CSAGPTGYAAEAFF,TGCAGCGCCGGGCCGACAGGGTACGCGGCTGAAGCTTTCTTT
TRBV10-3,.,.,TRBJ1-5,CAITGGREQPQHF,TGTGCCATCACGGGGGGGCGCGAGCAGCCCCAGCATTTT
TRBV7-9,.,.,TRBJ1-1,CASGRPGRQAFF,TGTGCCAGCGGCCGACCAGGGCGCCAAGCTTTCTTT
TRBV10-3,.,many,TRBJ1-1,CAIKFVRNTEAFF,TGTGCCATCAAATTTGTCCGGAACACTGAAGCTTTCTTT
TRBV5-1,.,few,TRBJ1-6,CASSLEPLTYNSPLHF,TGCGCCAGCAGCTTGGAACCGCTAACCTATAATTCACCCCTCCACTTT
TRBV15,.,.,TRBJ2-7,CATTETGSDEQYF,TGTGCCACGACAGAGACAGGATCCGACGAGCAGTACTTC
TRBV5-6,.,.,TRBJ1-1,CASSLIQNTEAFF,TGTGCCAGCAGCTTGATACAGAACACTGAAGCTTTCTTT
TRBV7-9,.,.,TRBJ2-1,CASSSHLGRGRDNEQFF,TGTGCCAGCAGCTCCCACCTGGGGCGGGGCCGTGACAATGAGCAGTTCTTC
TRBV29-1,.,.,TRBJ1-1,CSVEGHTEAFF,TGCAGCGTTGAAGGACACACTGAAGCTTTCTTT
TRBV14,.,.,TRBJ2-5,CASSQAELTGTQYF,TGTGCCAGCAGCCAAGCAGAATTGACGGGGACCCAGTACTTC
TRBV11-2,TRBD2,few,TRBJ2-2,CASSLGLAGPGELFF,TGTGCCAGCAGCTTAGGACTAGCGGGTCCCGGGGAGCTGTTTTTT
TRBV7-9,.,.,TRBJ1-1,CASSSSGTGTMNTEAFF,TGTGCCAGCAGCTCTTCCGGGACCGGGACTATGAACACTGAAGCTTTCTTT
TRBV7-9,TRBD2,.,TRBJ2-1,CASGRGASYNEQFF,TGTGCCAGCGGGCGGGGGGCTTCCTACAATGAGCAGTTCTTC
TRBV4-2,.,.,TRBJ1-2,CASSQDDGREGGYTF,TGTGCCAGCAGCCAAGATGATGGCAGGGAGGGAGGCTACACCTTC
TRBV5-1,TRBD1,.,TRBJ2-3,CASSSWDRGKTDTQYF,TGCGCCAGCAGCTCGTGGGACAGGGGGAAGACAGATACGCAGTATTTT
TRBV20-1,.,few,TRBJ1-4,CSAYRDGNEKLFF,TGCAGTGCTTACCGGGACGGCAATGAAAAACTGTTTTTT
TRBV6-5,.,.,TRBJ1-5,CASSTTGWGNQPQHF,TGTGCCAGCAGTACTACCGGCTGGGGCAATCAGCCCCAGCATTTT
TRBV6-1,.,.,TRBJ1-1,CASSEADSSTEAFF,TGTGCCAGCAGTGAAGCAGACAGCAGCACTGAAGCTTTCTTT
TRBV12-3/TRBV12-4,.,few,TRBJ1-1,CASSLAAGPEAFF,TGTGCCAGCAGTTTAGCGGCGGGCCCTGAAGCTTTCTTT
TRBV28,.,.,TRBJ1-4,CASSTLGGKANEKLFF,TGTGCCAGCAGTACCCTGGGGGGCAAGGCTAATGAAAAACTGTTTTTT
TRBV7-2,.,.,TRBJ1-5,CASSLQGWNQPQHF,TGTGCCAGCAGCTTACAGGGCTGGAATCAGCCCCAGCATTTT
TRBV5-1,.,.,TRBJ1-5,CASSLWSGANQPQHF,TGCGCCAGCAGCTTATGGTCAGGGGCCAATCAGCCCCAGCATTTT
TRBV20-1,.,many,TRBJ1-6,CSAIGTVPNSPLHF,TGCAGTGCTATTGGAACAGTCCCTAATTCACCCCTCCACTTT
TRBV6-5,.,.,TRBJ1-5,CASSSNGRNNQPQHF,TGTGCCAGCAGTTCCAACGGACGGAACAATCAGCCCCAGCATTTT
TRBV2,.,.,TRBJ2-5,CASMRWWGRRETQYF,TGTGCCAGCATGCGGTGGTGGGGACGGAGGGAGACCCAGTACTTC
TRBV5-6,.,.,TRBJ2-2,CASSLQANTGELFF,TGTGCCAGCAGCCTACAGGCGAACACCGGGGAGCTGTTTTTT
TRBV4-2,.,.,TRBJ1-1,CASSQESGVLTEAFF,TGTGCCAGCAGCCAAGAATCAGGGGTTTTGACTGAAGCTTTCTTT
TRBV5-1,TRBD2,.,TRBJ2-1,CASSWTSGGAYNEQFF,TGCGCCAGCAGCTGGACTAGCGGGGGGGCCTACAATGAGCAGTTCTTC
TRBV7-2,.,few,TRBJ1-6,CASSLPGLKWNSPLHF,TGTGCCAGCAGCCTCCCGGGACTTAAATGGAATTCACCCCTCCACTTT
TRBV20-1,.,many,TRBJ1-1,CSALDRAQGVAEAFF,TGCAGTGCCCTCGACCGGGCCCAGGGAGTCGCTGAAGCTTTCTTT
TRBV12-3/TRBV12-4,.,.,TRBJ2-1,CASSLWADYNEQFF,TGTGCCAGCAGTTTATGGGCGGACTACAATGAGCAGTTCTTC
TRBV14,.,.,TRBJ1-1,CASSQDQGQITNTEAFF,TGTGCCAGCAGCCAAGATCAAGGACAGATAACTAACACTGAAGCTTTCTTT
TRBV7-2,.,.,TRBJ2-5,CASSSGNTGSQYF,TGTGCCAGCAGCTCGGGGAACACCGGGTCCCAGTACTTC
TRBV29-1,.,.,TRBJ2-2,CSVEAGANTGELFF,TGCAGCGTTGAAGCGGGAGCGAACACCGGGGAGCTGTTTTTT
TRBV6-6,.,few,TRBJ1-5,CASSSSPGHVNQPQHF,TGTGCCAGCAGTTCCTCTCCGGGACACGTCAATCAGCCCCAGCATTTT
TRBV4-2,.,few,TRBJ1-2,CASSQVSFVNYGYTF,TGTGCCAGCAGCCAAGTCTCGTTCGTAAACTATGGCTACACCTTC
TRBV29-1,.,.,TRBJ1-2,CSVEVRANYGYTF,TGCAGCGTTGAAGTCAGGGCTAACTATGGCTACACCTTC
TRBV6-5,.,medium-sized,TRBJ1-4,CASSPQGYEKLFF,TGTGCCAGCAGCCCCCAGGGGTACGAAAAACTGTTTTTT
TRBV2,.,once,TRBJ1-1,CASSSRRTEAFF,TGTGCCAGCAGCTCCCGTCGTACTGAAGCTTTCTTT
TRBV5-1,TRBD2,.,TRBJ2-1,CASSLELAGGNEQFF,TGCGCCAGCAGCTTGGAACTAGCGGGGGGCAATGAGCAGTTCTTC
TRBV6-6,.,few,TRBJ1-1,CASKNYLNTEAFF,TGTGCCAGCAAAAATTACCTGAACACTGAAGCTTTCTTT
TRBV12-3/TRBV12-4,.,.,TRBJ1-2,CASSHYPITGLGGYTF,TGTGCCAGCAGTCACTACCCGATTACAGGGCTCGGTGGCTACACCTTC
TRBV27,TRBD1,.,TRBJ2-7,CASSSIGQDKQYF,TGTGCCAGCAGTTCAATCGGACAGGACAAGCAGTACTTC
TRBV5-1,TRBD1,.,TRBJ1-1,CASRTGGAVNTEAFF,TGCGCCAGCAGAACAGGGGGCGCGGTGAACACTGAAGCTTTCTTT
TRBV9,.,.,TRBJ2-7,CASSVGDSIYEQYF,TGTGCCAGCAGCGTAGGGGACTCCATCTACGAGCAGTACTTC
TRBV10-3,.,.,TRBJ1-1,CAISHPTRGGNTEAFF,TGTGCCATCAGTCACCCTACGAGGGGAGGGAACACTGAAGCTTTCTTT
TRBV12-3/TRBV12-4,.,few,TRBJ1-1,CASSLWGGTEAFF,TGTGCCAGCAGTCTCTGGGGGGGCACTGAAGCTTTCTTT
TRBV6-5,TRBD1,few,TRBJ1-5,CASSRTGVAALGQPQHF,TGTGCCAGCAGCCGGACAGGAGTCGCCGCCCTGGGGCAGCCCCAGCATTTT
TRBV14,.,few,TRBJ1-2,CASSQPMGGILTYTF,TGTGCCAGCAGCCAACCCATGGGAGGGATACTTACCTACACCTTC